This note documents a single T cell receptor (beta chain) sequence. The sample comes from a study of blood T cell repertoires in COVID-19. Looking at the study overall: T cells, B-cell-depleted T cells, or PBMCs supplied cDNA or gDNA.

Germline CDR1 is MDHEN and CDR2 is SYDVKM. The CDR3 length is 14 residues. Deletions cut 4 bases from V and 4 bases from J, with 10 bases between. As processed by the authors: For nucleated cells, counts were estimated from reference gene primer amplification. TCRdb's copy holds only in-frame clones and misses some; the assay was immunoSEQ multiplex PCR. V and J calls and clone size are as listed in that table; D and trimming were resolved from the DNA. The sample has approximately 81,000 clones; almost 85% are singletons. The chain combines TRBV28 with TRBJ2-2; the D is unclear. Sequences were obtained from peripheral blood. This clonotype originated in a human donor in a cohort sampled during active COVID-19. The CDR3 here is CASSSTDSTGELFF. DNA of the CDR3: TGTGCCAGCAGTTCTACCGACTCCACCGGGGAGCTGTTTTTT.